Each of the 22 T cell receptor beta chains below was sequenced from the same sample in a study of blood T cell repertoires in COVID-19. TCRdb keeps only in-frame clones here, not all; method: immunoSEQ multiplex PCR. Seen here are over 150,000 clones, around 79% observed once, and the top ten hold about 1.8%. The specimen was peripheral blood. Receptors were obtained from a man older than 75 with acute or convalescent COVID-19.

V and J are TRBV29-1 and TRBJ2-7, with 10 bases identical to TRBD2. CDR1 SQVTM and CDR2 ANQGSEA come from the germline V gene. The CDR3 spans 14 residues. V dropped 6 bases and J dropped 6; count of bases not matched to a gene: 11. CDR3 protein: CSVRRGTSDGEQYF. CDR3 DNA: TGCAGCGTCCGGCGGGGGACTAGCGATGGCGAGCAGTACTTC.

The chain joins TRBV5-1 to TRBJ1-4; TRBD1 matches at 8 bases. This CDR3 comprises 14 residues. The germline CDR1 and CDR2 sequences are SGHRS and YFSETQ. J was trimmed by 6 bases and V by 4 bases; bases with no gene match: 5. CDR3 DNA: TGCGCCAGCAGCATGGACAGGGTTGATGAAAAACTGTTTTTT. It is translated as CASSMDRVDEKLFF.

The chain uses TRBV11-2 and TRBJ2-3, with TRBD2 matching 9 bases. V shed 5 bases and J 6 bases; nucleotides not matched to a gene: 9. The CDR3 is 15 residues long. The V gene's germline CDR1 is SGHAT and CDR2 FQNNGV. The CDR3 nucleotides are TGTGCCAGCAGCCGAGACGGGACTAGCAGCGATACGCAGTATTTT. Protein: CASSRDGTSSDTQYF.

DNA for the CDR3: TGTGCCAGCAGCCCGTTAGCGGGCGAGACCCAGTACTTC. This gives the protein CASSPLAGETQYF. The genes are TRBV11-1 and TRBJ2-5, with TRBD2 matching over 7 bases. This CDR3 spans 13 amino acids. The J segment lost 5 bases and the V segment lost 5 bases, leaving 5 bases of the junction unmatched. Germline-derived CDR1 and CDR2 are SGHAT and FQDESV (reference sequence).

The CDR3 DNA sequence: TGTGCCAGCTCACCCCGACAGGGGGCCGGCCCTAATGAAAAACTGTTTTTT. It is translated as CASSPRQGAGPNEKLFF. The V call is TRBV18, the J call TRBJ1-4, with TRBD1 matching over 10 bases. The ends lost 3 bases at V and 3 bases at J; junction bases unmatched: 7. CDR3 length equals 17 residues. The germline gives CDR1 KGHSH, CDR2 LQKENI.

J is TRBJ2-1 and V is TRBV24-1; D unclear. The germline gives CDR1 KGHDR, CDR2 SFDVKD. The V end lost 3 bases, the J end lost 6 bases, and 5 bases lay between the germline ends. CDR3 length: 12 amino acids. The CDR3, as DNA: TGTGCCACCAGTGATCCATCCAATGAGCAGTTCTTC. This translates into CATSDPSNEQFF.

The chain couples TRBV2 to TRBJ1-4; 7 nucleotides align to TRBD1. This CDR3 is built from 14 residues. Trimming took 6 bases from V and 3 from J; bases not matched to a gene: 4. Per germline, CDR1 SNHLY and CDR2 FYNNEI. The CDR3 is CASRGDSPNEKLFF. In nucleotides, the CDR3 is TGTGCCAGCAGGGGGGACAGTCCTAATGAAAAACTGTTTTTT. The entire variable domain, with the rest obtained from reference TRBV2 and TRBJ1-4, is as follows: EPEVTQTPSHQVTQMGQEVILRCVPISNHLYFYWYRQILGQKVEFLVSFYNNEISEKSEIFDDQFSVERPDGSNFTLKIRSTKLEDSAMYFCASRGDSPNEKLFFGSGTQLSVL.

This clone was detected only a few times. The rearrangement links TRBV5-1 to TRBJ1-1, with a tentative D call TRBD1 (5 bases). V was pared by 2 bases and J by 3 bases, with 17 bases between. Germline CDR1 is SGHRS and CDR2 is YFSETQ. The CDR3 has 16 amino acids. This CDR3 reads CASSFHRTTEHTEAFF. The CDR3 DNA reads TGCGCCAGCAGCTTTCATCGGACAACCGAACACACTGAAGCTTTCTTT.

The CDR3 here is CASSRKQGADTEAFF. Here the CDR3 DNA reads TGTGCCAGCTCACGAAAACAGGGGGCTGACACTGAAGCTTTCTTT. The V gene is TRBV18, the J gene TRBJ1-1, with 9 bases matching TRBD1. J gave up 3 bases and V 4 bases, and 6 bases lay outside the gene matches. CDR1 and CDR2 from the germline V gene are KGHSH and LQKENI. The CDR3 length is 15 residues.

The gene calls are TRBV27 and TRBJ1-6, with a possible D match to TRBD1 (6 bases). The CDR3 sequence is 16 residues long. Germline values: CDR1 MNHEY, CDR2 SMNVEV (reference sequence). The ends were cut back, 5 bases at V and 3 bases at J, with 14 bases in the middle. DNA of the CDR3: TGTGCCAGCAGTACTACAGGGTTGGGCTATAATTCACCCCTCCACTTT. Its translation is CASSTTGLGYNSPLHF.

This chain uses TRBV24-1 with TRBJ2-2; TRBD2 is a possible D gene (5 bases). The CDR3 has 13 residues. The V and J ends lost 3 bases and 4 bases respectively, with 5 bases between them. Germline V gene sequence: CDR1 KGHDR, CDR2 SFDVKD. In DNA form, the CDR3 reads TGTGCCACCAGTGATCGGGGCACCGGGGAGCTGTTTTTT. Protein: CATSDRGTGELFF.

The chain carries TRBV5-1 and TRBJ1-4; maybe TRBD1 (5 bases). V was trimmed by 2 bases and J by 4 bases, leaving 15 bases between them. In germline, CDR1 is SGHRS, CDR2 YFSETQ. CDR3 length: 16 amino acids. The CDR3, as DNA: TGCGCCAGCAGCTTAGGCCGACAGAGCTTTAATGAAAAACTGTTTTTT. This sequence encodes CASSLGRQSFNEKLFF.

This chain connects TRBV18 to TRBJ2-5, with D uncertain. V lost 0 bases, J lost 4 bases, and 6 bases lay in between. Germline CDR1 and CDR2: KGHSH and LQKENI. CDR3 length equals 13 residues. The chain's CDR3 is CASSPPPGETQYF. In nucleotides, the CDR3 is TGTGCCAGCTCACCACCCCCGGGAGAGACCCAGTACTTC.

V is TRBV7-9 and J is TRBJ2-3; perhaps TRBD2 as D (5 bases). Germline assignment: CDR1 SEHNR and CDR2 FQNEAQ (reference sequence). Trimming removed 5 bases from V and 0 bases from J, with 15 bases in between. This CDR3 is 16 amino acids long. CDR3 protein: CASSSLSGISTDTQYF. The CDR3 DNA reads TGTGCCAGCAGCAGCTTGAGCGGAATTAGCACAGATACGCAGTATTTT.

This chain joins TRBV9 and TRBJ1-3; no clear D gene. The V and J ends lost 4 bases and 2 bases respectively, with 16 bases between them. The length of the CDR3 is 16 residues. Per germline, CDR1 SGDLS and CDR2 YYNGEE. The CDR3 bases are TGTGCCAGCAGCCTCCGCCTTATGGCCCCTGGAAACACCATATATTTT. Its translation is CASSLRLMAPGNTIYF.

J is TRBJ2-3 and V is TRBV19; 8 bases match TRBD1. Trimming at V came to 8 bases and at J to 5 bases, leaving 9 bases not matched to a gene. The CDR3 has 14 residues. Germline V gene data show CDR1 as LNHDA and CDR2 as SQIVND (reference sequence). Written as DNA, the CDR3 is TGTGCCAGTTACGACAGGGGCAGTGGAGATACGCAGTATTTT. Residues: CASYDRGSGDTQYF.

The CDR3: CSASRVPETQYF. CDR3 DNA: TGCAGTGCTAGTCGCGTTCCGGAGACCCAGTACTTC. The chain employs TRBV20-1 and TRBJ2-5, with D unclear. The CDR3 is made up of 12 amino acids. CDR1 is DFQATT, CDR2 SNEGSKA, per germline (reference sequence). Trimming removed 3 bases from V and 5 bases from J, with 10 bases in between.

The V gene is TRBV19, the J gene TRBJ2-1, with 10 nucleotides matching TRBD2. This CDR3 is 17 amino acids long. V lost 5 bases to trimming and J lost 0 bases; unmatched junction nucleotides: 7. Germline loops: CDR1 LNHDA, CDR2 SQIVND (reference sequence). CDR3 residues: CASSFSSGGYSYNEQFF. The CDR3 nucleotides are TGTGCCAGTAGTTTCTCTAGCGGGGGCTACTCCTACAATGAGCAGTTCTTC.

V gene TRBV6-5 combines with J gene TRBJ1-1; D is undetermined. From germline, CDR1 is MNHEY and CDR2 SVGAGI. The CDR3 runs to 14 residues. Trimming took off 10 bases at V and 10 bases at J, with 25 bases between the two ends. CDR3 in DNA: TGTGCCACCAGGTCTGAGATAAGTCGGCGCGGAGCTTTCTTT. It encodes CATRSEISRRGAFF.

The V gene is TRBV5-1, the J gene TRBJ1-2; D gene uncertain. Germline lookup yields CDR1 SGHRS and CDR2 YFSETQ. CDR3 length: 12 residues. Trimming cost V 0 bases and J 6 bases, with 6 bases left between them. This CDR3 is CASSLAGDGYTF. The CDR3 nucleotides are TGCGCCAGCAGCTTGGCCGGGGATGGCTACACCTTC.

This clone was detected once. V usage is TRBV3-1 (or the pseudogene TRBV3-2) and J usage is TRBJ1-5; no firm D call. V gave up 5 bases and J gave up 2 bases, with 10 bases separating them. The CDR3 has 14 amino acids. Germline V CDR1 and CDR2: LGHDT, YNNKEL (reference sequence). This CDR3 is CASSKSGGNQPQHF. The CDR3 DNA is TGTGCCAGCAGCAAGAGCGGGGGCAATCAGCCCCAGCATTTT.

The V gene is TRBV11-3, the J gene TRBJ2-5; D possibly corresponds to TRBD1 (6 bases). V dropped 5 bases and J dropped 4 bases, with 17 bases sitting between them. The germline V gene has CDR1 SGHNT and CDR2 YENEEA. CDR3 size: 15 residues. The CDR3 nucleotides are TGTGCCAGCAGCACCACCAGTTGGGGGCGAGAGACCCAGTACTTC. This encodes CASSTTSWGRETQYF.